Each of the 6 T cell receptor beta chains below was sequenced from the same sample in a study of T cell repertoires in cytomegalovirus infection. TCRdb itself ran the reads through MiXCR, one entry per CDR3 protein. The sample includes about 180,000 distinct CDR3 sequences, approximately 15% of them seen just once. Sequencing was carried out using PBMCs. Receptor source: a human donor in good health (CMV status not recorded). Some clones in this sample may be carry-over from other donors' samples.

This chain uses TRBV6-5 with TRBJ2-7, with TRBD1 matching 7 bases. This CDR3 is built from 15 residues. Trimming took 4 bases from V and 3 from J; bases not matched to a gene: 9. The germline gives CDR1 MNHEY, CDR2 SVGAGI. For the CDR3, the DNA is TGTGCCAGCAGTTTCCCCGGGGCAGGGGGCTACGAGCAGTACTTC. Encoded protein: CASSFPGAGGYEQYF.

Remarks on this clonotype: The conserved final phenylalanine or tryptophan is absent from the CDR3, which likely points to a read error. The chain is built from TRBV27 and TRBJ2-2; 11 positions match TRBD2. The trim removed 9 bases at V and 4 bases at J, leaving 25 bases unmatched. CDR1 is MNHEY and CDR2 is SMNVEV in the germline V gene (reference sequence). The CDR3 has 21 amino acids. The CDR3 nucleotides are TGTGCCAGTCCTCCGGGAGCTCCTCTAGCGGGGGGCCTTGACGGCACCGGGGAGCTGTTTTCT. Amino acids: CASPPGAPLAGGLDGTGELFS.

The V gene is TRBV23-1, the J gene TRBJ2-5; TRBD1 aligns across 10 bases. TRBV23-1 is flagged as an ORF with uncertain function. This CDR3 has 15 amino acids. Trimming removed 4 bases from V and 6 bases from J; junction bases left unmatched: 8. CDR3 DNA sequence: TGCGCCAGCAGTCGGAGGGACAGGGGCAGGAAGACCCAGTACTTC. It translates to CASSRRDRGRKTQYF.

This clonotype was seen repeatedly, ten times or more. V usage is TRBV7-2 and J usage is TRBJ1-5; no firm D call. The germline V gene encodes CDR1 SGHTA and CDR2 FQGNSA. This CDR3 spans 16 amino acids. V was clipped by 1 base and J by 0 bases, with 10 bases between them. The CDR3 DNA reads TGTGCCAGCAGCTTAGGGGCCTTTTTTAGCAATCAGCCCCAGCATTTT. The encoded protein is CASSLGAFFSNQPQHF.

The chain joins TRBV29-1 to TRBJ1-2; 9 bases align to TRBD1. Germline CDR1 reads SQVTM; CDR2 reads ANQGSEA. Trimming took 6 bases from V and 8 from J; bases not matched to a gene: 7. The CDR3 has 12 residues. CDR3 in DNA: TGCAGCGTGGGGACAGGGACTGGCGGCTACACCTTC. Translated, it gives CSVGTGTGGYTF. Filled out from reference TRBV29-1 and TRBJ1-2, the complete variable domain reads SAVISQKPSRDICQRGTSLTIQCQVDSQVTMMFWYRQQPGQSLTLIATANQGSEATYESGFVIDKFPISRPNLTFSTLTVSNMSPEDSSIYLCSVGTGTGGYTFGSGTRLTVV.

Details on this clonotype: A much larger clone differs by one base, so this may be a read error. This chain connects TRBV7-9 to TRBJ2-1, with D hard to call. CDR3 size: 13 residues. Germline V gene lookup returns CDR1 SEHNR and CDR2 FQNEAQ (reference sequence). The CDR3 bases are TGTGGCAGCAGCTTAGCCGGAGCCAATGAGCAGTTCTTC. The encoded protein is CGSSLAGANEQFF.